This entry is about one T cell receptor beta chain. Researchers ran the PCR with 60 Vbeta and 13 Jbeta primers. Clones were sequenced by immunoSEQ multiplex PCR, and TCRdb holds only the in-frame ones, with some missing. This table has about 170,000 clones, approximately 70% appearing once. This sample stems from a study of cytomegalovirus exposure and HLA in healthy donors. V was trimmed by 3 bases and J by 11 bases, leaving 4 bases between them. There are 8 residues in the CDR3. Germline V gene sequence: CDR1 DFQATT, CDR2 SNEGSKA (reference sequence). This rearrangement joins TRBV20-1 to TRBJ1-1; D call uncertain. Source material: PBMCs. This receptor was taken from a human donor in good health. CDR3 residues: CSASPAFF. DNA of the CDR3: TGCAGTGCTAGTCCGGCTTTCTTT.